This TCR beta chain was sequenced during a study of blood T cells in healthy people across ages. General study findings and limits: The study found more naive CD4+ cells and higher diversity in long-lived than aged donors.

Between the trimmed V and J ends, which lost 5 bases and 9 bases, there was a span of 17 bases. The germline V gene has CDR1 SGHTA and CDR2 FQGNSA. The length of the CDR3 is 14 residues. With respect to this clonotype: Antigen: not known.

A second PCR of 7 to 11 cycles used a sample-barcoded 5' primer and a J-beta primer mix. Using its own MiXCR run on the 5' RACE reads, TCRdb lists one record per CDR3 protein. The sample records hundreds of thousands of distinct CDR3 sequences, around 45% being singletons. Per sample, a minimum of 7 million PBMCs were isolated. The receptor's source is a man between 60 and 75 years old in good health. This sequence joins TRBV7-2 and TRBJ2-1; perhaps TRBD1 as D (6 bases). Sequenced: blood. The CDR3 spells CASSLGTSAVEQFF. The CDR3 DNA sequence: TGTGCCAGCAGCCTCGGGACATCGGCGGTTGAGCAGTTCTTC.